Listed below are T cell receptor beta chains from one sample, sequenced in a study of post-analysis software for immune sequencing data. MiXCR was run by TCRdb on the PCR reads, yielding one entry per CDR3 protein. The sample lists some 890,000 distinct CDR3 sequences, around 53% occurring once. Sequencing was carried out using blood. These receptors were collected from a girl between 5 and 17 years old with multiple sclerosis. Both conserved end residues are part of each CDR3. D genes are given only for firm matches.

d_gene | j_gene | v_gene | CDR3aa
. | TRBJ2-5 | TRBV6-5 | CASSYGKVEETQYF
. | TRBJ1-4 | TRBV27 | CASSPRASHVTNEKLFF
. | TRBJ2-3 | TRBV4-2 | CASSQLGQISTDTQYF
TRBD2 | TRBJ2-7 | TRBV7-9 | CASSLGLAGGSRQYF
. | TRBJ2-1 | TRBV5-1 | CASSRQSGTRNVGANEQFF
. | TRBJ1-2 | TRBV10-3 | CAISGQKANYGYTF
. | TRBJ2-3 | TRBV11-2 | CASSLLRIYTQYF
TRBD2 | TRBJ2-1 | TRBV29-1 | CSVDGTSGRGAYNEQFF
TRBD1 | TRBJ1-2 | TRBV10-3 | CAISESEAGGAYGYTF
TRBD1 | TRBJ2-7 | TRBV20-1 | CSARNRDRGPYEQYF
. | TRBJ2-7 | TRBV5-1 | CASSPRTDGTYEQYF